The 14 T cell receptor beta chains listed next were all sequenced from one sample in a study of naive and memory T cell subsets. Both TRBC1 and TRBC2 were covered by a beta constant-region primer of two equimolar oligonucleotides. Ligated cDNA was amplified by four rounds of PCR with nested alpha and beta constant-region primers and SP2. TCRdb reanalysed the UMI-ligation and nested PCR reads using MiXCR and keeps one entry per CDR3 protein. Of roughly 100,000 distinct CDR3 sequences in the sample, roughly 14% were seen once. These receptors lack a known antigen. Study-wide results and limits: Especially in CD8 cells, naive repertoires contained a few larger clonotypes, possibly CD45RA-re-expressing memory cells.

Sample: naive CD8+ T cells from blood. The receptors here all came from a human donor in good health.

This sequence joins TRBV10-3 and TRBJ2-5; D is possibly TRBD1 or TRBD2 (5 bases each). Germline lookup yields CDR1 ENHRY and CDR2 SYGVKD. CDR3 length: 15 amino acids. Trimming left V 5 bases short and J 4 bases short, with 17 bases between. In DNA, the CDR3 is TGTGCCATCAGTCCCGGGACCAAAGATACAGAGACCCAGTACTTC. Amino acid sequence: CAISPGTKDTETQYF.

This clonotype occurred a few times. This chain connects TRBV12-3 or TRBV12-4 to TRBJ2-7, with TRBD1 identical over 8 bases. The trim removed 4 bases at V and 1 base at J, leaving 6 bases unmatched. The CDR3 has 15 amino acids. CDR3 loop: CASSYWTGSSYEQYF. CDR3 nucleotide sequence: TGTGCCAGCAGTTACTGGACAGGGAGTTCCTACGAGCAGTACTTC.

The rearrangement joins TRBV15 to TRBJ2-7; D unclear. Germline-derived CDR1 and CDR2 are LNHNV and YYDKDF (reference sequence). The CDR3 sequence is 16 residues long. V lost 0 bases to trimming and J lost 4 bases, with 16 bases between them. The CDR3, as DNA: TGTGCCACCAGCAGAGATAGTATTACAGACCGGTACGAGCAGTACTTC. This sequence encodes CATSRDSITDRYEQYF.

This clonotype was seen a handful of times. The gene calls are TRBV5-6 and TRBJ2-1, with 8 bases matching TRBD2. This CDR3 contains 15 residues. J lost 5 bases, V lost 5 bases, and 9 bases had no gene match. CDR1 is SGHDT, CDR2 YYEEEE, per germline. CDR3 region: CASRVGGGLHNEQFF. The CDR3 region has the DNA TGTGCCAGCAGGGTGGGCGGGGGGCTCCACAATGAGCAGTTCTTC.

This CDR3 is CASSHLMEEKLFF. For the CDR3, the DNA is TGCGCCAGCAGCCACCTAATGGAGGAAAAACTGTTTTTT. This chain connects TRBV4-1 to TRBJ1-4; D not certain. CDR1 is MGHRA and CDR2 is YSYEKL in the germline V gene. V shed 3 bases and J shed 8 bases, with 10 bases lying between them. This CDR3 is 13 amino acids long.

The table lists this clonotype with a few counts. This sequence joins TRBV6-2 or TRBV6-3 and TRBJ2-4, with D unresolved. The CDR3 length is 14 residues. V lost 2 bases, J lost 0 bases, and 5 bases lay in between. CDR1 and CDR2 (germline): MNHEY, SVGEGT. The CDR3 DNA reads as TGTGCCAGCAGTTACGCCGTAGCCAAAAACATTCAGTACTTC. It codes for CASSYAVAKNIQYF.

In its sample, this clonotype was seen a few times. CDR3 sequence reads: CASSPPLGGATDTQYF. CDR3 DNA sequence: TGTGCCAGCAGCCCACCTCTGGGCGGGGCCACAGATACGCAGTATTTT. The chain carries TRBV7-9 and TRBJ2-3; D may be TRBD2 (6 bases). V lost 5 bases and J 2 bases, leaving 17 bases between the germline ends. From germline, CDR1 is SEHNR and CDR2 FQNEAQ (reference sequence). The CDR3 is 16 amino acids.

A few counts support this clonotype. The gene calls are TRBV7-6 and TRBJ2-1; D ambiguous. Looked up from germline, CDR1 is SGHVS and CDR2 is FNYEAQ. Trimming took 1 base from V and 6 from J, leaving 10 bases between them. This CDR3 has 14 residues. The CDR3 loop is CASSLVVSPNEQFF. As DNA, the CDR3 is TGTGCCAGCAGCTTAGTGGTTAGCCCCAATGAGCAGTTCTTC. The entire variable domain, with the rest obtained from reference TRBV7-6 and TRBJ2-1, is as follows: GAGVSQSPRYKVTKRGQDVALRCDPISGHVSLYWYRQALGQGPEFLTYFNYEAQQDKSGLPNDRFSAERPEGSISTLTIQRTEQRDSAMYRCASSLVVSPNEQFFGPGTRLTVL.

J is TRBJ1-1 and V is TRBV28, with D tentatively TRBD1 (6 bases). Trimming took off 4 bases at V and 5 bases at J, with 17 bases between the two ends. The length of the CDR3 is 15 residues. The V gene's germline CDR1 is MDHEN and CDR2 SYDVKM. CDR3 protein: CASSYLHRAYTEAFF. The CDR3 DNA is TGTGCCAGCAGTTATTTGCACAGGGCATATACTGAAGCTTTCTTT.

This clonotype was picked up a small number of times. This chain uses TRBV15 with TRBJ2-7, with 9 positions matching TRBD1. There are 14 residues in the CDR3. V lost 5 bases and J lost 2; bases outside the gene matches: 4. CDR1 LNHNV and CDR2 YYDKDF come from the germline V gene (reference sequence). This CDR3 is CATSAGTGTYEQYF. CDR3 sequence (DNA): TGTGCCACCAGCGCCGGGACAGGGACCTACGAGCAGTACTTC.

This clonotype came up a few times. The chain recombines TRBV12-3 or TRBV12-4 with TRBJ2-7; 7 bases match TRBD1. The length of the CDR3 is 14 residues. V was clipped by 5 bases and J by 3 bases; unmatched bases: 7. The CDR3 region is CASSPPGQYYEQYF. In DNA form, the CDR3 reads TGTGCCAGCAGTCCCCCGGGACAGTACTACGAGCAGTACTTC.

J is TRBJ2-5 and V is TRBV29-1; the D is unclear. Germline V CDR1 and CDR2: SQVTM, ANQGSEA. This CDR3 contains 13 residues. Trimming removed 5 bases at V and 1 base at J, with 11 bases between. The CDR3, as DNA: TGCAGCGTTCCGGACCCGTTCCAAGAGACCCAGTACTTC. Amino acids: CSVPDPFQETQYF.

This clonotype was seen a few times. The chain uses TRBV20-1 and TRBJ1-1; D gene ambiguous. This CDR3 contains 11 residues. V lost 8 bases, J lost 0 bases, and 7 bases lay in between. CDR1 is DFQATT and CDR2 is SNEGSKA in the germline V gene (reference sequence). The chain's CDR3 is CSLVLNTEAFF. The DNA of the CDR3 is TGCAGTTTGGTGCTGAACACTGAAGCTTTCTTT.

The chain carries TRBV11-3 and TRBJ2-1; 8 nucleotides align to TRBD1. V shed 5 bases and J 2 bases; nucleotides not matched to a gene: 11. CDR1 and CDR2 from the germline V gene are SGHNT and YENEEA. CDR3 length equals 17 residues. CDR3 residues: CASSATQGAAPYNEQFF. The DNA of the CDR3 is TGTGCCAGCAGCGCAACCCAGGGGGCCGCCCCCTACAATGAGCAGTTCTTC. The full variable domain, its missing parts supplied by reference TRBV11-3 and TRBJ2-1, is EAGVVQSPRYKIIEKKQPVAFWCNPISGHNTLYWYLQNLGQGPELLIRYENEEAVDDSQLPKDRFSAERLKGVDSTLKIQPAELGDSAVYLCASSATQGAAPYNEQFFGPGTRLTVL.